These T cell receptor beta chains were read from a single sample in a study of shared clonotypes between healthy human individuals. Generated by immunoSEQ multiplex PCR, the TCRdb table keeps only in-frame clones and is missing some. The sample contains some 630,000 clones, roughly 96% of which appear only once. Sequenced input: naive CD8+ T cells sorted from blood. These receptors originate from a woman in her 30s in good health. Each CDR3 is given with its conserved first and last residue. D genes are given only for firm matches. Expanded clones are given a class, and other clones once, few, many or no size at all.

D: NA; J: TRBJ1-5; size: NA; V: TRBV6-1; DNA: TGTGCCAGCAGTGAAACATCTAAGGGGGGTTTTCAGCCCCAGCATTTT; CDR3: CASSETSKGGFQPQHF
D: TRBD2; J: TRBJ2-3; size: NA; V: TRBV28; DNA: TGTGCCAGCAGATCGCGGACTAGCGGATACACAGATACGCAGTATTTT; CDR3: CASRSRTSGYTDTQYF
D: TRBD1; J: TRBJ2-3; size: NA; V: TRBV10-2; DNA: TGCGCCAGCAGTGATGAGGGGGCCACAGATACGCAGTATTTT; CDR3: CASSDEGATDTQYF
D: TRBD2; J: TRBJ2-7; size: NA; V: TRBV7-9; DNA: TGTGCCAGCAGCGCGACTAGCGGGAGCGGCAAGCAGTACTTC; CDR3: CASSATSGSGKQYF
D: NA; J: TRBJ2-1; size: NA; V: TRBV7-9; DNA: TGTGCCAGCAGCTTCCCGATTGTGCCCAGATCCTACAATGAGCAGTTCTTC; CDR3: CASSFPIVPRSYNEQFF
D: NA; J: TRBJ1-1; size: NA; V: TRBV19; DNA: TGTGCCAGTAGTATGGGGGGCCCCACTGAAGCTTTCTTT; CDR3: CASSMGGPTEAFF
D: TRBD2; J: TRBJ2-7; size: NA; V: TRBV27; DNA: TGTGCCAGCAGCATGACTAGCGGGCACTCCTACGAGCAGTACTTC; CDR3: CASSMTSGHSYEQYF
D: NA; J: TRBJ1-1; size: few; V: TRBV27; DNA: TGTGCCAGCAGTCAGGGGAACACTGAAGCTTTCTTT; CDR3: CASSQGNTEAFF
D: TRBD2; J: TRBJ2-7; size: NA; V: TRBV6-5; DNA: TGTGCCAGCAGCGCCGCTCTAGCGGGAGACTACGAGCAGTACTTC; CDR3: CASSAALAGDYEQYF
D: NA; J: TRBJ2-3; size: NA; V: TRBV6-1; DNA: TGTGCCAGCAGTGAATCTCGGCCAGATACGCAGTATTTT; CDR3: CASSESRPDTQYF
D: TRBD2; J: TRBJ2-5; size: NA; V: TRBV9; DNA: TGTGCCAGCAGCGTAGAGGATAGCGGGAGAGGGGTGGAGACCCAGTACTTC; CDR3: CASSVEDSGRGVETQYF
D: TRBD2; J: TRBJ2-1; size: NA; V: TRBV7-8; DNA: TGTGCCAGCAGCTCCTGGACTAGCGGGAGCGATGAGCAGTTCTTC; CDR3: CASSSWTSGSDEQFF
D: NA; J: TRBJ1-1; size: NA; V: TRBV5-6; DNA: TGTGCCAGCACCAAGGAACAGTCCGACGCAGCTTTCTTT; CDR3: CASTKEQSDAAFF
D: NA; J: TRBJ1-5; size: NA; V: TRBV19; DNA: TGTGCCAGTAGTATTCGAGACAACAATCAGCCCCAGCATTTT; CDR3: CASSIRDNNQPQHF
D: NA; J: TRBJ2-7; size: NA; V: TRBV6-5; DNA: TGTGCCAGCAGTTACCGTGGCAGCTGGAACGAGCAGTACTTC; CDR3: CASSYRGSWNEQYF
D: TRBD1; J: TRBJ1-2; size: NA; V: TRBV15; DNA: TGTGCCACCAGCAGAGATTCCTTAGGACAGGACCACTATGGCTACACCTTC; CDR3: CATSRDSLGQDHYGYTF
D: NA; J: TRBJ2-5; size: NA; V: TRBV28; DNA: TGTGCCAGCACCCTAAATGGTTTTCAAGAGACCCAGTACTTC; CDR3: CASTLNGFQETQYF
D: NA; J: TRBJ2-7; size: once; V: TRBV28; DNA: TGTGCCAGCAGCGAATGGGGGGATTTTCGCGAGCAGTACTTC; CDR3: CASSEWGDFREQYF
D: TRBD2; J: TRBJ2-7; size: once; V: TRBV5-4; DNA: TGTGCCAGCAGCTTCCCGGGGGGAGGGTCTGACGAGCAGTACTTC; CDR3: CASSFPGGGSDEQYF
D: NA; J: TRBJ1-5; size: NA; V: TRBV7-9; DNA: TGTGCCAGCAGCCCGATCGTAAGCAATCAGCCCCAGCATTTT; CDR3: CASSPIVSNQPQHF
D: NA; J: TRBJ2-7; size: NA; V: TRBV30; DNA: TGTGCCTTAAAAAGCGGGTCTTTCTCCGAGCAGTACTTC; CDR3: CALKSGSFSEQYF
D: TRBD2; J: TRBJ2-7; size: NA; V: TRBV27; DNA: TGTGCCAGCAGTTTATCGCTAGCGGGAGTTTCCTACGAGCAGTACTTC; CDR3: CASSLSLAGVSYEQYF
D: NA; J: TRBJ2-7; size: NA; V: TRBV2; DNA: TGTGCCAGCAGTGAAGATGATAGCGGAGACTACGAGCAGTACTTC; CDR3: CASSEDDSGDYEQYF
D: TRBD2; J: TRBJ2-3; size: NA; V: TRBV6-1; DNA: TGTGCCAGCAGTGCAACTAGCGGGAGTTTGACGGATACGCAGTATTTT; CDR3: CASSATSGSLTDTQYF
D: TRBD2; J: TRBJ2-7; size: NA; V: TRBV5-1; DNA: TGCGCCAGCAGCTTTCGCTCCGGGAGGGGCTACGAGCAGTACTTC; CDR3: CASSFRSGRGYEQYF
D: NA; J: TRBJ1-2; size: NA; V: TRBV13; DNA: TGTGCCAGCGGAGCGGGGCAGGGGTATGGCTACACCTTC; CDR3: CASGAGQGYGYTF
D: NA; J: TRBJ1-4; size: NA; V: TRBV2; DNA: TGTGCCAGCAGTGACGACTGGCCAGGGCTGTTTTTT; CDR3: CASSDDWPGLFF
D: NA; J: TRBJ2-6; size: NA; V: TRBV28; DNA: TGTGCCAGCAGTTATAACAGGGAAGCTCTGACCGGGGCCAACGTCCTGACTTTC; CDR3: CASSYNREALTGANVLTF
D: TRBD2; J: TRBJ2-1; size: NA; V: TRBV2; DNA: TGTGCCAGCATCAGCGGGAGCATGAATGAGCAGTTCTTC; CDR3: CASISGSMNEQFF
D: NA; J: TRBJ1-2; size: NA; V: TRBV28; DNA: TGTGCCAGTATGGGGTGGGAATATGGCTACACCTTC; CDR3: CASMGWEYGYTF
D: TRBD2; J: TRBJ2-1; size: once; V: TRBV5-1; DNA: TGCGCCAGCAGCTTGGTATTACCTAGCGGGACAATTGGTAGTGAGCAGTTCTTC; CDR3: CASSLVLPSGTIGSEQFF
D: NA; J: TRBJ2-2; size: NA; V: TRBV9; DNA: TGTGCCAGCAGTGCCAAAGGTGCGAACACCGGGGAGCTGTTTTTT; CDR3: CASSAKGANTGELFF
D: NA; J: TRBJ1-1; size: NA; V: TRBV28; DNA: TGTGCCAGCAGTTTTGGAGGGCTGACTGAAGCTTTCTTT; CDR3: CASSFGGLTEAFF
D: NA; J: TRBJ1-2; size: NA; V: TRBV27; DNA: TGTGCCAGCAGTTCGACAGGTAATGGCTACACCTTC; CDR3: CASSSTGNGYTF
D: TRBD2; J: TRBJ2-5; size: NA; V: TRBV13; DNA: TGTGCCAGCAGCCCGAGGACTAGCGGGAGGAGGGAGACCCAGTACTTC; CDR3: CASSPRTSGRRETQYF
D: NA; J: TRBJ1-2; size: NA; V: TRBV28; DNA: TGTGCCAGCAGCTCATACGTTACTAACTATGGCTACACCTTC; CDR3: CASSSYVTNYGYTF